This TCR beta chain was identified in a study of blood T cell repertoires in COVID-19 (dated by TCRdb to 2020 to 2022). Looking at the study overall: Samples covering the acute and convalescent phases of COVID-19 were provided by collaborators in the United States, Italy and Spain. The prospective study material was composed of cDNA or gDNA derived from T cells, B-cell-depleted T cells, or PBMCs. Deeply sampled blood TCRbeta repertoires from subjects exposed to, actively infected with, or recovered from COVID-19 were included in the dataset. The repertoires were released in a freely available public database meant as a resource for research on the immune response to SARS-CoV-2. The samples were drawn from the first 160 participants of the ongoing ImmuneRACE study and from roughly 1,300 subjects provided by 6 global collaborators. Nearly every sample came with metadata listing a de-identified subject ID, COVID-19 status, age in years and sex. Where available, HLA class I and class II types were taken from metadata supplied by the sample provider and were not determined by assay-based typing.

TCRbeta CDR3 regions were amplified from genomic DNA by means of the immunoSEQ Assay, a bias-controlled multiplex PCR. In the authors' own workflow: Nucleated cell counts per sample were estimated from amplification of reference gene primers within the assay. To quantify the absolute abundance of each unique TCRbeta CDR3 rearrangement, sequence reads were collapsed and filtered. For each sample, productive Simpson clonality was calculated by taking the square root of Simpson's diversity index across productive rearrangements. TCRdb carries this immuneACCESS record with in-frame sequences only. Its versions omit some clonotypes, under half of them owing to an unresolved V gene in the studies checked, with the rest unexplained. From that table come the V and J calls and clone size; the DNA was used to work out D and trimming. This sample is represented by 200,000 to 250,000 clones; around 86% of them were singletons. The ten biggest clones cover about 4% of the sample.

The paper as a whole reports these results and caveats: The quantity of clinical and demographic metadata differed by source and by participant and was supplied without curation.

Participants in the prospective study were enrolled through a virtual design, were aged 18 to 89 years, and lived in 24 United States geographic areas. In the prospective study, participants were assigned to cohorts based on the clinical history participants reported in a screening survey and a study questionnaire. In the prospective study, whole blood, serum and a nasopharyngeal or oropharyngeal swab were collected from each participant by mobile phlebotomists. Participants in the prospective study had the option to provide additional blood draws and questionnaires over an approximately 2-month period. Before DNA extraction, prospective study blood samples were shipped either frozen or at room temperature. Concerning this clone itself: No antigen is known for it. Per-nucleotide qualities are absent, and no much larger clonotype sits a single base away.

CDR3 length: 13 amino acids, cysteine to phenylalanine. The DNA shown is the 39-base CDR3, in frame from base 1. Cut back by 3 bases and 4 bases, the V and J ends lie 9 bases apart. Based on the germline V gene (reference sequence), the CDR1 and CDR2 sequences are LNHNV and YYDKDF. This clonotype was sampled from a woman aged 40 to 55 with acute COVID-19. Recombination joined TRBV15 with TRBJ1-2, with the D gene not clear enough to name. The sample comprised PBMCs or T cells enriched from blood (not recorded which). The CDR3 in this case is CATSSDGVYGYTF. The DNA sequence follows: TGTGCCACCAGCAGCGACGGGGTCTATGGCTACACCTTC.